A single sample gave rise to the 9 T cell receptor beta chains below, sequenced in a study of blood T cell repertoires in COVID-19. Sequenced by immunoSEQ multiplex PCR; TCRdb stores in-frame clones only, minus some. The data show roughly 200,000 clones, with 87% seen just once and approximately 2% held by the top ten. Sequenced input: PBMCs or T cells enriched from blood (not recorded which). The receptors here all came from a woman aged 30 to 39 who had recovered from COVID-19.

The chain combines TRBV12-3 or TRBV12-4 with TRBJ1-2; TRBD1 aligns across 7 bases. With V trimmed by 6 bases and J by 8 bases, 6 bases remained unmatched. The CDR3 covers 12 residues. As DNA, the CDR3 is TGTGCCAGCAGGACAGGGACCGGGGGCTACACCTTC. It encodes CASRTGTGGYTF.

CDR3 protein: CSVDTGNSVDTQYF. Here the CDR3 DNA reads TGCAGCGTTGATACAGGAAACAGCGTCGATACGCAGTATTTT. This chain joins TRBV29-1 and TRBJ2-3; maybe TRBD1 (5 bases). The CDR3 consists of 14 residues. Germline loops: CDR1 SQVTM, CDR2 ANQGSEA. The V and J ends lost 3 bases and 6 bases respectively, with 16 bases between them.

The chain has TRBV5-1 and TRBJ1-5; D is possibly TRBD1 (5 bases). V gave up 4 bases and J gave up 2 bases, with 16 bases separating them. Germline V gives CDR1 SGHRS, CDR2 YFSETQ. CDR3 length: 16 amino acids. The CDR3 here is CASSIGGTHGNQPQHF. CDR3 bases: TGCGCCAGCAGCATAGGAGGGACGCATGGCAATCAGCCCCAGCATTTT.

J is TRBJ1-1 and V is TRBV11-3; D gene unclear. There are 13 residues in the CDR3. V was pared by 1 base and J by 11 bases, with 14 bases between. The germline V gene has CDR1 SGHNT and CDR2 YENEEA. The CDR3 region has the DNA TGTGCCAGCAGCTTAGGAAACTCCAGAGGGGCTTTCTTT. Encoded protein: CASSLGNSRGAFF. The full variable domain, in which reference TRBV11-3 and TRBJ1-1 provide the parts outside the CDR3, is EAGVVQSPRYKIIEKKQPVAFWCNPISGHNTLYWYLQNLGQGPELLIRYENEEAVDDSQLPKDRFSAERLKGVDSTLKIQPAELGDSAVYLCASSLGNSRGAFFGQGTRLTVV.

The chain has TRBV18 and TRBJ1-1, with D tentatively TRBD1 (5 bases). Germline V lookup: CDR1 KGHSH, CDR2 LQKENI. V was cut by 3 bases and J by 3 bases, with 17 bases left in between. The CDR3 is 16 residues long. The CDR3 DNA is TGTGCCAGCTCACCGCCCCGTTTAGGGGTTTACACTGAAGCTTTCTTT. This gives the protein CASSPPRLGVYTEAFF.

This clone was counted a few times. This chain joins TRBV10-3 and TRBJ1-6; 10 bases map to TRBD1. The CDR3 spans 16 residues. The V gene end was trimmed by 0 bases and the J gene end by 10 bases; junction bases not matched to a gene: 6. Germline CDR1 reads ENHRY; CDR2 reads SYGVKD. For the CDR3, the DNA is TGTGCCATCAGTGAGTCGATCGGGACAGGGGTGTCACCCCTCCACTTT. This gives the protein CAISESIGTGVSPLHF.

V is TRBV30 and J is TRBJ2-7, with TRBD1 identical over 9 bases. Germline V lookup: CDR1 GTSNPN, CDR2 SVGIG (reference sequence). The trim removed 3 bases at V and 2 bases at J, leaving 5 bases unmatched. This CDR3 has 14 residues. CDR3 DNA sequence: TGTGCCTGGAGGACCGGGACAGGGACCTACGAGCAGTACTTC. It specifies CAWRTGTGTYEQYF. Drawing the rest from reference TRBV30 and TRBJ2-7, the complete variable domain is SQTIHQWPATLVQPVGSPLSLECTVEGTSNPNLYWYRQAAGRGLQLLFYSVGIGQISSEVPQNLSASRPQDRQFILSSKKLLLSDSGFYLCAWRTGTGTYEQYFGPGTRLTVT.

The chain links TRBV12-3 or TRBV12-4 to TRBJ2-1, with D hard to call. The CDR3 runs 12 residues. With 5 bases removed from V and 3 bases from J, the gap between germline ends came to 5 bases. The CDR3 loop reads CASSQHYNEQFF. CDR3 coding DNA: TGTGCCAGCAGTCAACACTACAATGAGCAGTTCTTC.

V and J are TRBV7-6 and TRBJ2-7, with TRBD1 matching 7 bases. V was pared by 4 bases and J by 6 bases, with 3 bases of the junction left unmatched. The germline V gene encodes CDR1 SGHVS and CDR2 FNYEAQ. The CDR3 covers 12 residues. Here the CDR3 reads CASSSDRVEQYF. CDR3 DNA sequence: TGTGCCAGCAGCTCCGACAGGGTCGAGCAGTACTTC.